Below are 20 T cell receptor beta chains sequenced from a single sample in a study of early stage breast cancer tumors. Sequenced by immunoSEQ multiplex PCR; TCRdb stores in-frame clones only, minus some. The data show about 31,000 clones, 70% to 75% seen once. Sequencing used breast tumor tissue. The receptors were gathered from a person aged 30-39 years with breast cancer.

A single count supports this clone. Other DNA variants within this sample encode the same CDR3. This chain links TRBV7-9 with TRBJ2-7, with 8 bases lining up with TRBD2. CDR3 length: 13 amino acids. The J segment lost 7 bases and the V segment lost 9 bases, leaving 11 bases of the junction unmatched. Looked up from germline, CDR1 is SEHNR and CDR2 is FQNEAQ (reference sequence). Written as DNA, the CDR3 is TGTGCCAGTGAGGGACGGGAGGGGCGGGAGCAGTACTTC. Its protein is CASEGREGREQYF.

The chain has TRBV6-1 and TRBJ2-3, with TRBD1 matching 7 bases. After removal of 7 bases from V and 1 base from J, the junction contained 8 bases not matched to a gene. The CDR3 consists of 15 residues. Germline V gives CDR1 MNHNS, CDR2 SASEGT. The CDR3 bases are TGTGCCAGCACCGGACAGGCCTCTCGCACAGATACGCAGTATTTT. Amino acid sequence: CASTGQASRTDTQYF.

This chain uses TRBV19 with TRBJ2-7; TRBD2 agrees at 10 bases. The germline V gene encodes CDR1 LNHDA and CDR2 SQIVND (reference sequence). V lost 4 bases and J lost 3; bases outside the gene matches: 15. The CDR3 is 18 residues long. The CDR3 protein is CASSRGLAGARVIYEQYF. DNA for the CDR3: TGTGCCAGTAGTAGGGGGCTAGCGGGAGCCCGCGTAATCTACGAGCAGTACTTC. Drawing the rest from reference TRBV19 and TRBJ2-7, the complete variable domain is DGGITQSPKYLFRKEGQNVTLSCEQNLNHDAMYWYRQDPGQGLRLIYYSQIVNDFQKGDIAEGYSVSREKKESFPLTVTSAQKNPTAFYLCASSRGLAGARVIYEQYFGPGTRLTVT.

The V and J genes are TRBV2 and TRBJ2-3; 7 bases map to TRBD1. Trimming removed 6 bases from V and 2 bases from J; junction bases left unmatched: 2. The CDR3 contains 13 residues. CDR1 is SNHLY and CDR2 is FYNNEI in the germline V gene. The CDR3 region has the DNA TGTGCCAGCAGGGGGACAGACACAGATACGCAGTATTTT. It yields the protein CASRGTDTDTQYF.

This sequence joins TRBV4-1 and TRBJ1-2; tentative D call: TRBD1 (5 bases). Germline V CDR1 and CDR2: MGHRA, YSYEKL. This CDR3 is built from 13 residues. The ends were cut back, 5 bases at V and 2 bases at J, with 9 bases in the middle. The CDR3 loop reads CASSGGTNYGYTF. The CDR3 bases are TGCGCCAGCAGCGGAGGGACCAACTATGGCTACACCTTC.

This clone was found once. This chain connects TRBV18 to TRBJ2-7, with D unresolved. Germline lookup yields CDR1 KGHSH and CDR2 LQKENI. Trimming stripped 4 bases from V and 5 bases from J, with 15 bases between. The CDR3 totals 14 residues. This chain's CDR3 is CASSRSGVYDEQYF. The CDR3 DNA reads as TGTGCCAGCTCACGTTCAGGTGTATACGACGAGCAGTACTTC.

The gene calls are TRBV19 and TRBJ2-7; 7 bases align to TRBD2. The CDR3 is made up of 14 amino acids. The trim removed 7 bases at V and 4 bases at J, leaving 10 bases unmatched. Germline assignment: CDR1 LNHDA and CDR2 SQIVND (reference sequence). The chain's CDR3 is CASKVGAGAYEQYF. The CDR3 DNA reads as TGTGCCAGTAAGGTTGGGGCGGGAGCATACGAGCAGTACTTC.

There are a few counts of this clone. The V and J genes are TRBV27 and TRBJ2-3, with a tentative D call TRBD2 (5 bases). The CDR3 is made up of 16 amino acids. The germline gives CDR1 MNHEY, CDR2 SMNVEV (reference sequence). V lost 2 bases and J lost 0, with 12 bases in between. The CDR3 loop reads CASSLSLGGSTDTQYF. The CDR3 region has the DNA TGTGCCAGCAGTTTAAGTCTAGGAGGAAGCACAGATACGCAGTATTTT.

The CDR3 loop reads CASSPLETPPYEQYF. DNA of the CDR3: TGTGCCAGCTCACCACTCGAGACTCCCCCCTACGAGCAGTACTTC. V gene TRBV18 combines with J gene TRBJ2-7, with D uncertain. Between the trimmed V and J ends, which lost 1 base and 2 bases, there was a span of 12 bases. The germline V gene has CDR1 KGHSH and CDR2 LQKENI. The CDR3 sequence is 15 residues long.

The gene calls are TRBV6-5 and TRBJ2-2; 10 nucleotides agree with TRBD1. Germline-derived CDR1 and CDR2 are MNHEY and SVGAGI. The V gene end was trimmed by 7 bases and the J gene end by 4 bases; junction bases not matched to a gene: 6. The CDR3 runs 15 residues. DNA for the CDR3: TGTGCCAGCACTCAGACAGGGGGCGGCACCGGGGAGCTGTTTTTT. Its protein is CASTQTGGGTGELFF.

The V gene is TRBV21-1, the J gene TRBJ2-7. TRBV21-1 is termed a pseudogene. The CDR3 has 18 residues. The CDR3 DNA reads TGTGCCAGCAGCCCCCGTAGTGGGACGAGATTGAGGGGATACGAGCAGTACTTC. This codes for CASSPRSGTRLRGYEQYF.

The V call is TRBV19, the J call TRBJ1-5; unclear D gene. Germline V lookup: CDR1 LNHDA, CDR2 SQIVND (reference sequence). Trimming removed 4 bases at V and 3 bases at J, with 7 bases between. CDR3 length equals 13 residues. CDR3 nucleotide sequence: TGTGCCAGTAGTAATCCCAACAATCAGCCCCAGCATTTT. Its protein product is CASSNPNNQPQHF.

This sequence joins TRBV5-1 and TRBJ2-1, with TRBD2 identical over 7 bases. The germline CDR1 and CDR2 sequences are SGHRS and YFSETQ. With 0 bases clipped from V and 10 bases from J, the junction kept 10 bases outside the gene matches. The CDR3 has 15 residues. The CDR3 region has the DNA TGCGCCAGCAGCTTGGACGGCGGGAGTATCCGGGAGCAGTTCTTC. It codes for CASSLDGGSIREQFF.

V gene TRBV9 combines with J gene TRBJ2-7; TRBD2 is a possible D gene (7 bases). The CDR3 is made up of 17 amino acids. Trimming pared 3 bases from V and 0 bases from J, leaving 19 bases between. CDR1 SGDLS and CDR2 YYNGEE come from the germline V gene. The CDR3 DNA sequence: TGTGCCAGCAGCGGGGGGGCTAGCGGAGCGAGCTCCTACGAGCAGTACTTC. It yields the protein CASSGGASGASSYEQYF.

The CDR3 bases are TGTGCCAGCTCACCGGGCGAGGCCTACGAGCAGTACTTC. Its translation: CASSPGEAYEQYF. This chain uses TRBV18 with TRBJ2-7; D remains unclear. V was shortened by 3 bases and J by 2 bases, with 8 bases between the two germline ends. Germline lookup yields CDR1 KGHSH and CDR2 LQKENI. The CDR3 is made up of 13 amino acids.

The DNA for the CDR3 is TGTGCCAGCAGCTCACAGGGACTAGCGGGAGATCAAGATACGCAGTATTTT. It yields the protein CASSSQGLAGDQDTQYF. The J gene is TRBJ2-3, the V gene TRBV7-3; 14 nucleotides match TRBD2. The CDR3 runs 17 residues. J lost 5 bases, V lost 4 bases, and 8 bases had no gene match. Germline assignment: CDR1 SGHTA and CDR2 FQGTGA.

The chain joins TRBV4-2 to TRBJ2-1; D might be TRBD2 (5 bases). CDR3 size: 17 residues. V lost 0 bases and J lost 1, with 13 bases in between. Per germline, CDR1 LGHNA and CDR2 YNFKEQ. The DNA of the CDR3 is TGTGCCAGCAGCCAAGATATGGCTAGCCCTTCCTACAATGAGCAGTTCTTC. Translated: CASSQDMASPSYNEQFF.

J is TRBJ2-1 and V is TRBV6-5; D remains unclear. This CDR3 region has 12 residues. From germline, CDR1 is MNHEY and CDR2 SVGAGI. The germline V and J ends were trimmed by 7 bases and 6 bases, with 10 bases remaining between them. The CDR3 reads CASTQPSNEQFF. Written as DNA, the CDR3 is TGTGCCAGCACCCAACCGTCCAATGAGCAGTTCTTC.

The chain couples TRBV2 to TRBJ2-1; TRBD2 aligns across 7 bases. Looked up from germline, CDR1 is SNHLY and CDR2 is FYNNEI. This CDR3 spans 14 amino acids. V was pared by 7 bases and J by 6 bases, with 9 bases of the junction left unmatched. CDR3 protein: CASIRDYGANEQFF. CDR3 nucleotides: TGTGCCAGCATCAGGGACTATGGGGCCAATGAGCAGTTCTTC. Full variable domain (rest looked up from reference TRBV2 and TRBJ2-1): EPEVTQTPSHQVTQMGQEVILRCVPISNHLYFYWYRQILGQKVEFLVSFYNNEISEKSEIFDDQFSVERPDGSNFTLKIRSTKLEDSAMYFCASIRDYGANEQFFGPGTRLTVL.

The chain carries TRBV5-1 and TRBJ2-7; no firm D call. Germline-derived CDR1 and CDR2 are SGHRS and YFSETQ. The CDR3 sequence is 13 residues long. Deletions cut 4 bases from V and 1 base from J, with 9 bases between. The CDR3 DNA is TGCGCCAGCAGCATGACAAATTCCTACGAGCAGTACTTC. The encoded protein is CASSMTNSYEQYF.